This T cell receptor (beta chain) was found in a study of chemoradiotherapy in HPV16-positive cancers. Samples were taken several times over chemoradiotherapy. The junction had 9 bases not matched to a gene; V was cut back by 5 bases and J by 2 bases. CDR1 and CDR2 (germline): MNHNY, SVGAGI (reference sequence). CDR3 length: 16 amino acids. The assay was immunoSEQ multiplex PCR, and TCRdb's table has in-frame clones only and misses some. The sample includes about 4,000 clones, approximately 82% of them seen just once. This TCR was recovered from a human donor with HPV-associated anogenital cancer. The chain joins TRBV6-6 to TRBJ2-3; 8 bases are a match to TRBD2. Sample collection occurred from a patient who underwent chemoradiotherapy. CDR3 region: CASSDFSGEATDTQYF. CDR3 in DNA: TGTGCCAGCAGTGACTTTAGCGGGGAGGCCACAGATACGCAGTATTTT.